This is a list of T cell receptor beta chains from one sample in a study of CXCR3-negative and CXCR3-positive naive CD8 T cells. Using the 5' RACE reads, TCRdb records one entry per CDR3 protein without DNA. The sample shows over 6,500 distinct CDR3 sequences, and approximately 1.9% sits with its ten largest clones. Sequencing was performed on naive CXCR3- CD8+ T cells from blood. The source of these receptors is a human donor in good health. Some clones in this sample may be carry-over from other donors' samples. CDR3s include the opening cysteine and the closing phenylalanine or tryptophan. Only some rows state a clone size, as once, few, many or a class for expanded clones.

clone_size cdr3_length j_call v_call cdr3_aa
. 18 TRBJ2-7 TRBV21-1 CASSPRRDRGIFSDEQYF
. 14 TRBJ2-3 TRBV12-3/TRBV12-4 CASRARGNTDTQYF
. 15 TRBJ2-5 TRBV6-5 CASSPGTSGTETQYF
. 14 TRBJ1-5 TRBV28 CASSPDSGGQPQHF
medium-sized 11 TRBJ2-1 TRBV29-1 CSATGVGEQFF
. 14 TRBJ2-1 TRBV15 CATSRDLKYNEQFF
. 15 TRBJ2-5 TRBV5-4 CASSLHREGRETQYF
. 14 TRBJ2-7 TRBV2 CASRDRGFSYEQYF
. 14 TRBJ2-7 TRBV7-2 CASSWAGASYEQYF
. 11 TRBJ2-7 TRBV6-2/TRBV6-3 CASSATYEQYF
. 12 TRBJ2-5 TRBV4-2 CASSQEGETQYF
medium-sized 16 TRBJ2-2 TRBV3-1 CASSQGRETNTGELFF
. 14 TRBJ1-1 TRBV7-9 CASSSHGGGSEAFF
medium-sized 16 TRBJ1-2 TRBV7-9 CASSFSTPRWDYGYTF
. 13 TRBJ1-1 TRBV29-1 CSVDYTMNTEAFF
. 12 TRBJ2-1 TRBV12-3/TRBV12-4 CASTFLLDEQFF